This TCR beta chain is from a study of blood T cell repertoires in COVID-19. About the research overall: Samples came from the United States, Italy and Spain, spanning acute and convalescent COVID-19. T cells, B-cell-depleted T cells, or PBMCs provided the cDNA or gDNA that served as material.

The participants were between roughly 18 and 89 years old and came from about two dozen US areas. Recovery meant two consecutive negative NP/OP PCR tests, professional clearance, or resolved symptoms. This clone has a handful of counts. Generated by immunoSEQ multiplex PCR, the TCRdb table keeps only in-frame clones and is missing some. Of some 500,000 clones in the sample, 85% to 90% were seen once. CDR1 and CDR2 (germline): SGHRS, YFSETQ. The CDR3 runs 17 residues. V lost 5 bases to trimming and J lost 9 bases, with 29 bases between them. This clonotype was obtained from a woman aged 40 to 50 who had recovered from COVID-19. The chain is built from TRBV5-1 and TRBJ1-2; tentatively, D is TRBD1 (5 bases). Specimen: PBMCs or T cells enriched from blood (not recorded which). In nucleotides, the CDR3 is TGCGCCAGCAGTTTACCGGGACCAAGGGCCGGTCGGGGGAGCTACACCTTC. It translates to CASSLPGPRAGRGSYTF.